One and the same sample provided the 21 T cell receptor beta chains below, sequenced in a study of vaccination effects on CD4 cells after COVID-19. Their antigens remain unidentified. Peptide-pool stimulation followed by sequencing identified expanded antigen-specific CD4+ clonotypes in the ViraFEST assay. Cultured cells yielded isolated CD4+ T cells after nine to ten days. Recipients of the vaccine had no prior SARS-CoV-2 infection and negative nucleocapsid antibodies. Some clones are missing from TCRdb's copy, which holds only in-frame ones; the method was immunoSEQ multiplex PCR. The sample shows tens of thousands of clones, around 70% of them seen only once. This specimen consisted of CD4+ T cells from PBMCs cultured with SARS-CoV-2 spike peptides, obtained before COVID-19 vaccination. The receptors derive from a human donor who received a COVID-19 vaccine.

The chain couples TRBV6-5 to TRBJ1-1; no clear D. CDR3 length: 16 residues. The germline V and J ends were trimmed by 0 bases and 0 bases, with 11 bases remaining between them. Germline assignment: CDR1 MNHEY and CDR2 SVGAGI. CDR3: CASSYSQLTMNTEAFF. The CDR3 DNA reads as TGTGCCAGCAGTTACTCCCAACTAACGATGAACACTGAAGCTTTCTTT.

V gene TRBV12-2 combines with J gene TRBJ2-3; the tabulated D call, TRBD2, remains unverified against the DNA. TRBV12-2 counts as a pseudogene. CDR3 length: 19 residues. CDR3 protein: CASRPEGTSGDHGTDTQYF. The CDR3 nucleotides are TGTGCAAGTCGCCCAGAGGGGACTAGCGGGGACCATGGCACAGATACGCAGTATTTT.

This clone was recorded only once. The rearrangement joins TRBV7-9 to TRBJ1-1; 12 positions agree with TRBD1. Germline values: CDR1 SEHNR, CDR2 FQNEAQ (reference sequence). J lost 0 bases, V lost 2 bases, and 7 bases had no gene match. The CDR3 totals 18 residues. CDR3 DNA: TGTGCCAGCAGCTTATCCGGGACAGGGGGCAAAATGAACACTGAAGCTTTCTTT. It is translated as CASSLSGTGGKMNTEAFF.

The chain has TRBV27 and TRBJ2-3, with 11 bases lining up with TRBD2. Germline values: CDR1 MNHEY, CDR2 SMNVEV (reference sequence). J was trimmed by 2 bases and V by 3 bases; bases with no gene match: 7. This CDR3 contains 17 residues. Written as DNA, the CDR3 is TGTGCCAGCAGTTTCGCTACTAGCGGGGGCTACACAGATACGCAGTATTTT. Protein sequence: CASSFATSGGYTDTQYF.

The chain carries TRBV2 and TRBJ1-2; D is uncertain. This CDR3 has 11 amino acids. Germline V lookup: CDR1 SNHLY, CDR2 FYNNEI. Trimming shortened V by 6 bases and J by 6 bases, and 8 bases separated the two germline ends. The CDR3 protein is CASRGTDGYTF. The CDR3, as DNA: TGTGCCAGCAGGGGTACGGATGGCTACACCTTC.

The chain combines TRBV5-1 with TRBJ1-2, with D possibly matching TRBD1 (5 bases). In germline, CDR1 is SGHRS, CDR2 YFSETQ. This CDR3 spans 14 amino acids. The V end lost 6 bases, the J end lost 3 bases, and 15 bases lay between the germline ends. The CDR3: CASTLPGGDYGYTF. The CDR3 DNA is TGCGCCAGCACCCTTCCCGGGGGGGACTATGGCTACACCTTC. The whole variable domain, filled in from reference TRBV5-1 and TRBJ1-2, reads KAGVTQTPRYLIKTRGQQVTLSCSPISGHRSVSWYQQTPGQGLQFLFEYFSETQRNKGNFPGRFSGRQFSNSRSEMNVSTLELGDSALYLCASTLPGGDYGYTFGSGTRLTVV.

The genes are TRBV18 and TRBJ2-7; 8 bases map to TRBD1. Germline lookup yields CDR1 KGHSH and CDR2 LQKENI. With 5 bases clipped from V and 2 bases from J, the junction kept 2 bases outside the gene matches. The CDR3 length is 13 residues. CDR3 residues: CASSSTGAYEQYF. The CDR3 bases are TGTGCCAGCTCATCGACAGGGGCCTACGAGCAGTACTTC.

This rearrangement joins TRBV7-9 to TRBJ2-7; no clear D. Germline V lookup: CDR1 SEHNR, CDR2 FQNEAQ (reference sequence). V was clipped by 8 bases and J by 5 bases, with 10 bases between them. The CDR3 contains 11 residues. CDR3 protein: CASCSTHEQYF. CDR3 sequence (DNA): TGTGCCAGCTGTTCTACCCACGAGCAGTACTTC.

The chain carries TRBV9 and TRBJ2-1; no clear D. This CDR3 spans 15 amino acids. Trimming pared 0 bases from V and 1 base from J, leaving 8 bases between. Germline-derived CDR1 and CDR2 are SGDLS and YYNGEE. The CDR3 reads CASSVGSSSYNEQFF. CDR3 nucleotides: TGTGCCAGCAGCGTAGGTTCTAGTTCCTACAATGAGCAGTTCTTC. The full variable domain, its missing parts supplied by reference TRBV9 and TRBJ2-1, is DSGVTQTPKHLITATGQRVTLRCSPRSGDLSVYWYQQSLDQGLQFLIQYYNGEERAKGNILERFSAQQFPDLHSELNLSSLELGDSALYFCASSVGSSSYNEQFFGPGTRLTVL.

The chain couples TRBV5-6 to TRBJ2-3, with 7 bases that match TRBD2. Germline V gene data show CDR1 as SGHDT and CDR2 as YYEEEE. V dropped 3 bases and J dropped 3; count of bases not matched to a gene: 7. CDR3 size: 15 residues. The CDR3 sequence: CASSWGGRVTDTQYF. Written as DNA, the CDR3 is TGTGCCAGCAGCTGGGGCGGGAGAGTGACAGATACGCAGTATTTT.

The chain recombines TRBV27 with TRBJ2-2, with a possible D match to TRBD1 (5 bases). The CDR3 has 14 amino acids. V was pared by 6 bases and J by 0 bases, with 8 bases between. CDR1 is MNHEY, CDR2 SMNVEV, per germline (reference sequence). The CDR3 coding sequence is TGTGCCAGCAGGACAGACACGAACACCGGGGAGCTGTTTTTT. Its translation is CASRTDTNTGELFF.

In this sample, this clone turned up a few times. The chain uses TRBV30 and TRBJ2-1; D is uncertain. Germline CDR1 GTSNPN, CDR2 SVGIG (reference sequence). Trimming stripped 4 bases from V and 7 bases from J, with 8 bases between. The CDR3 extends over 11 amino acids. Here the CDR3 reads CAWTLLNEQFF. The CDR3 DNA follows: TGTGCCTGGACCTTACTGAATGAGCAGTTCTTC.

V usage is TRBV30 and J usage is TRBJ1-1; D is unresolved. Per the germline V gene, CDR1 is GTSNPN and CDR2 is SVGIG (reference sequence). This CDR3 spans 13 amino acids. The germline V and J ends were trimmed by 2 bases and 0 bases, with 7 bases remaining between them. The CDR3 region is CAWSRGMNTEAFF. CDR3 in DNA: TGTGCCTGGAGTCGAGGTATGAACACTGAAGCTTTCTTT.

CDR3 bases: TGTGCCAGCAGCGTGTACGGTGGGGCCAACGTCCTGACTTTC. This translates into CASSVYGGANVLTF. The genes are TRBV9 and TRBJ2-6; no firm D call. Trimming cost V 2 bases and J 3 bases, with 6 bases left between them. Germline values: CDR1 SGDLS, CDR2 YYNGEE. The CDR3 covers 14 residues. Together with reference TRBV9 and TRBJ2-6, the CDR3 gives the full variable domain: DSGVTQTPKHLITATGQRVTLRCSPRSGDLSVYWYQQSLDQGLQFLIQYYNGEERAKGNILERFSAQQFPDLHSELNLSSLELGDSALYFCASSVYGGANVLTFGAGSRLTVL.

The chain combines TRBV12-3 or TRBV12-4 with TRBJ1-2; D perhaps matches TRBD1 (6 bases). Trimming removed 10 bases at V and 4 bases at J, with 16 bases between. This CDR3 spans 13 amino acids. The CDR3 loop is CAIRGMATYGYTF. As DNA, the CDR3 is TGTGCCATCAGGGGAATGGCAACCTATGGCTACACCTTC.

CDR3 sequence reads: CASSLGRTSATEQYF. The CDR3 nucleotides are TGTGCCAGCAGTTTAGGGCGGACTAGCGCCACCGAGCAGTACTTC. V is TRBV27 and J is TRBJ2-7; 9 positions match TRBD2. The ends lost 2 bases at V and 6 bases at J; junction bases unmatched: 8. The germline CDR1 and CDR2 sequences are MNHEY and SMNVEV (reference sequence). The CDR3 is made up of 15 amino acids.

The table lists this clone with a few counts. This chain joins TRBV10-1 and TRBJ1-1, with unresolved D. The V and J ends lost 5 bases and 2 bases respectively, with 18 bases between them. The CDR3 spans 16 residues. The germline V gene encodes CDR1 WNHNN and CDR2 SYGVQD (reference sequence). In DNA form, the CDR3 reads TGCGCCAGCAGTCCCCGGAGAGGGCGGGATAACACTGAAGCTTTCTTT. Translated: CASSPRRGRDNTEAFF.

The rearrangement links TRBV11-2 to TRBJ1-2; D gene unclear. The CDR3 runs to 15 residues. Germline CDR1 and CDR2: SGHAT and FQNNGV. V lost 1 base and J lost 10, with 19 bases in between. The CDR3: CASSLGAWPEHVYTF. CDR3 sequence (DNA): TGTGCCAGCAGCTTAGGGGCATGGCCAGAACATGTCTACACCTTC. The whole variable domain, filled in from reference TRBV11-2 and TRBJ1-2, reads EAGVAQSPRYKIIEKRQSVAFWCNPISGHATLYWYQQILGQGPKLLIQFQNNGVVDDSQLPKDRFSAERLKGVDSTLKIQPAKLEDSAVYLCASSLGAWPEHVYTFGSGTRLTVV.

The sample holds a few counts of this clone. The chain joins TRBV2 to TRBJ2-1, with D tentatively TRBD1 (6 bases). The CDR3 covers 12 residues. Germline V gives CDR1 SNHLY, CDR2 FYNNEI. With 7 bases removed from V and 8 bases from J, the gap between germline ends came to 12 bases. CDR3 amino acids: CASTTTGYEQFF. CDR3 sequence (DNA): TGTGCCAGCACCACCACAGGGTATGAGCAGTTCTTC.

This chain links TRBV6-5 with TRBJ2-7; 7 bases are shared with TRBD1. Trimming cost V 7 bases and J 1 base; bases outside gene matches: 10. The V gene's germline CDR1 is MNHEY and CDR2 SVGAGI. The CDR3 is 15 residues long. CDR3 protein: CASKNSKQGSYEQYF. The CDR3 coding sequence is TGTGCCAGCAAAAACTCTAAACAGGGGTCCTACGAGCAGTACTTC.

The chain combines TRBV18 with TRBJ1-2, with 9 bases aligning to TRBD1. The germline V gene has CDR1 KGHSH and CDR2 LQKENI. V shed 2 bases and J 1 base; nucleotides not matched to a gene: 5. The CDR3 totals 16 residues. DNA for the CDR3: TGTGCCAGCTCACCAGCTGGACAGGGGTATAACTATGGCTACACCTTC. Protein sequence: CASSPAGQGYNYGYTF.